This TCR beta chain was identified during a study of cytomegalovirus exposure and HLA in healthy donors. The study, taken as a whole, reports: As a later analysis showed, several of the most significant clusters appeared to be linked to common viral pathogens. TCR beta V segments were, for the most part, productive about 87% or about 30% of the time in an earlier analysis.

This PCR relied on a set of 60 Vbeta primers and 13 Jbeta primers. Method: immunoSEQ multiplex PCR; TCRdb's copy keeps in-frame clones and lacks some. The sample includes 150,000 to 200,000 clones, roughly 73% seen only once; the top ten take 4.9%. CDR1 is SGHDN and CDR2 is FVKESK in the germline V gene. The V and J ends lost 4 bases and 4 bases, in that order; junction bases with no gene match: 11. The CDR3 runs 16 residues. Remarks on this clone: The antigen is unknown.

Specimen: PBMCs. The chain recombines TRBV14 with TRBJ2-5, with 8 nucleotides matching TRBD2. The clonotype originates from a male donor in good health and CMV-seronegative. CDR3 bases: TGTGCCAGCAGCCCCAGCCGACTAGCGAGGGGAGAGACCCAGTACTTC. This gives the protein CASSPSRLARGETQYF.